A selection of T cell receptor beta chains follows, all from one sample in a study of CD8+ T cells in alopecia areata. Here immunoSEQ multiplex PCR was the method, and the copy in TCRdb shows in-frame clones only, minus some. The data contain 110,000 to 150,000 clones, less than 65% of them seen just once; the ten biggest clones take up about 40%. Sequencing was done on a sample of CD8+ T cells sorted from blood. These receptors all stem from a human donor in good health. The CDR3 runs from the conserved cysteine through the conserved F or W. The order of the fields is clone size, D gene, J gene, V gene, CDR3 length, CDR3 DNA, CDR3 protein. A D gene is named only where the DNA matches it firmly. Part of the rows lack a size; the others show once, few, many or a class for expanded clones.

>-|TRBD1|TRBJ1-1|TRBV29-1|14
TGCAGCGTTGAAGCAGGACAGGGCAGGAGGGAAGCTTTCTTT
CSVEAGQGRREAFF
>-|-|TRBJ2-7|TRBV7-9|13
TGTGCCAGCAGCTCCCCATCCGGCGTCGAGCAGTACTTC
CASSSPSGVEQYF
>-|-|TRBJ2-3|TRBV7-7|16
TGTGCTAGCAGGAGCGGGTGTCGGTCTTCCACAGATACGCAGTATTTT
CASRSGCRSSTDTQYF
>-|-|TRBJ1-5|TRBV5-1|13
TGCGCCAGCAGCTTGTGGGGGGATCAGCCCCAGCATTTT
CASSLWGDQPQHF
>-|TRBD2|TRBJ2-2|TRBV5-6|16
TGTGCCAGCAGCGACGACTTGAGCGGGAGGGCCCGGGAGCTGTTTTTT
CASSDDLSGRARELFF
>-|-|TRBJ1-5|TRBV15|12
TGTGCCACCAGCGACACCAATCAGCCCCAGCATTTT
CATSDTNQPQHF
>once|TRBD2|TRBJ2-7|TRBV2|13
TGTGCCAGCCAGGCGGGAGTCCCCTACGAGCAGTACTTC
CASQAGVPYEQYF
>-|-|TRBJ2-7|TRBV5-1|15
TGCGCCAGCAGTTCTGATTTGGGGGACGTGTACGAGCAGTACTTC
CASSSDLGDVYEQYF
>-|-|TRBJ2-7|TRBV28|13
TGTGCCAGCAGCCCTGGGGCCCTTTACGAGCAGTACTTC
CASSPGALYEQYF
>-|TRBD2|TRBJ2-1|TRBV7-9|15
TGTGCCAGCAGCCACCCCGGACTAGTCGGCAATGAGCAGTTCTTC
CASSHPGLVGNEQFF
>-|TRBD2|TRBJ2-1|TRBV9|15
TGTGCCAGCAGCGTAGGGACTAGCGGGAGCTATGAGCAGTTCTTC
CASSVGTSGSYEQFF